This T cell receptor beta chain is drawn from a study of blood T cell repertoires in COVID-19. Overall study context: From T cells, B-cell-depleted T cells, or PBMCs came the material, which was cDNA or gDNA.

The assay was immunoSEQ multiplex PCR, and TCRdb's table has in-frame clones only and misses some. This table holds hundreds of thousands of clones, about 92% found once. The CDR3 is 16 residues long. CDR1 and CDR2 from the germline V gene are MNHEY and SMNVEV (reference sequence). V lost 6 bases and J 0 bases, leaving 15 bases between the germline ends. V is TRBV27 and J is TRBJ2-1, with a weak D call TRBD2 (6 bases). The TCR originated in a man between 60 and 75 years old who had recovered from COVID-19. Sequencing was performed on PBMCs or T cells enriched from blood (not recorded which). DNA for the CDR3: TGTGCCAGCAGAATTGGATCGACTAGCTCCTACAATGAGCAGTTCTTC. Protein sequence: CASRIGSTSSYNEQFF.